The clone carrying this T cell receptor beta chain was observed a handful of times. The antigen remains unidentified. Trimming at V came to 3 bases and at J to 4 bases, leaving 10 bases not matched to a gene. CDR3 length: 16 amino acids. CDR1 and CDR2 (germline): KGHSH, LQKENI. The data were taken from a study of identical twins. General study findings and limits: Partly confounded zero-insertion analyses could result from invariant MAIT and iNKT cells. Twins showed weaker excess sharing in their beta out-of-frame sequences.

TCRdb independently ran MiXCR on the 5' RACE reads; one entry per CDR3 protein. The sample holds 650,000 to 800,000 distinct CDR3 sequences, over 8.5% seen once. These data were also filed under a second study, of yellow fever vaccine responses in identical twins.

The chain couples TRBV18 to TRBJ2-7, with 9 bases that match TRBD1. This sequence originates from a woman in her late teens or twenties in good health. The sample was PBMCs. CDR3 nucleotides: TGTGCCAGCTCACCCTATCTCACAGGGGGCGGGTACGAGCAGTACTTC. Its translation is CASSPYLTGGGYEQYF. Full variable domain (outside the CDR3, taken from reference TRBV18 and TRBJ2-7): NAGVMQNPRHLVRRRGQEARLRCSPMKGHSHVYWYRQLPEEGLKFMVYLQKENIIDESGMPKERFSAEFPKEGPSILRIQQVVRGDSAAYFCASSPYLTGGGYEQYFGPGTRLTVT.